A selection of T cell receptor beta chains follows, all from one sample in a study of beta chain features in type 1 diabetes. TCRdb keeps only in-frame clones here, not all; method: immunoSEQ multiplex PCR. The table has roughly 150,000 clones, around 10% seen once; the top ten hold approximately 2%. The sample taken for sequencing was central memory CD4+ T cells from blood. These TCRs come from a man younger than 35 in good health. The CDR3 runs from the conserved cysteine through the conserved F or W. A D gene is named only where the DNA matches it firmly. Some rows mark clone size as missing; the rest say once, few, many or name a class of expanded clone.

NA,TRBV29-1,TRBJ1-6,TRBD1,TGCAGCGTAAGAACAGGGGGTAATTCACCCCTCCACTTT,CSVRTGGNSPLHF
NA,TRBV14,TRBJ2-5,TRBD2,TGTGCCAGCAGCCGGACTAAAGGGGCACTAGCGGGAGCGACAGAGACCCAGTACTTC,CASSRTKGALAGATETQYF
few,TRBV19,TRBJ1-1,NA,TGTGCCAGCGAAAGACGTGAGGGCACTGAAGCTTTCTTT,CASERREGTEAFF
few,TRBV7-2,TRBJ2-7,NA,TGTGCCAGCAGCTTATCCCCCAGGGGCTATTACGAGCAGTACTTC,CASSLSPRGYYEQYF
NA,TRBV15,TRBJ2-2,TRBD2,TGTGCCACCAGCAGAGGACTAGCGGGGACCGGGGAGCTGTTTTTT,CATSRGLAGTGELFF
few,TRBV6-5,TRBJ2-5,TRBD2,TGTGCCAGCAGGCGACTAGCGGGGACACAAGAGACCCAGTACTTC,CASRRLAGTQETQYF
NA,TRBV4-1,TRBJ2-7,NA,TGCGCCAGCAGCCCTTCAGTCGGGACCCTCCGCTTC,CASSPSVGTLRF
NA,TRBV1,TRBJ1-1,NA,TGCACCAGCAGTTCCGGGACAGGGAACACTGAAGCTTTCTTT,CTSSSGTGNTEAFF
NA,TRBV7-2,TRBJ2-3,NA,TGTGCCAGCAGCTACTCCCTTGGGGCGGAGGGCACAGATACGCAGTATTTT,CASSYSLGAEGTDTQYF
many,TRBV7-9,TRBJ2-3,NA,TGTGCCAGCAGCTTTCCTAGCAGGGGCACAGATACGCAGTATTTT,CASSFPSRGTDTQYF
many,TRBV7-2,TRBJ1-1,TRBD1,TGTGCCAGCAGCCCCGTCCGGGACAGGGTACAAGCTTTCTTT,CASSPVRDRVQAFF
NA,TRBV28,TRBJ2-5,NA,TGTGCCAGCACAAGGGGAGAGACCCAGTACTTC,CASTRGETQYF
NA,TRBV2,TRBJ2-7,NA,TGTGCCACGGGTCTTCCGATCCCTTCTTTC,CATGLPIPSF
few,TRBV5-1,TRBJ2-7,NA,TGCGCCAGCAGCTTGGCCGGTGCAGGTTCCTACGAGCAGTACTTC,CASSLAGAGSYEQYF
few,TRBV10-3,TRBJ1-2,TRBD1,TGTGCCATCAGTTTAGGACAGGGGACCTATGGCTACACCTTC,CAISLGQGTYGYTF
NA,TRBV9,TRBJ2-1,NA,TGTGCCAGCAGCGTAGCACCCCACACAGATGTGGGTGAGCAGTTCTTC,CASSVAPHTDVGEQFF
NA,TRBV27,TRBJ2-1,TRBD2,TGTGCCAGCAGTCCACGCCCTGGACTAGCGGGAGTGGTCAATGAGCAGTTCTTC,CASSPRPGLAGVVNEQFF